The next 26 T cell receptor beta chains were all read from a single sample in a study of blood T cell repertoires in COVID-19. Sequencing was performed with immunoSEQ multiplex PCR; in TCRdb, only in-frame clones are kept and a portion is missing. The sample contains some 88,000 clones, around 79% of which appear only once. The sample comprised peripheral blood. These receptors originate from a human donor in a cohort sampled during active COVID-19.

As for this clone: Other nucleotide sequences in the sample specify the same CDR3. In DNA, the CDR3 is TGCGCCAGCAGTGAGGAGCGCCGAGGCGAACAGTACTTC. Encoded protein: CASSEERRGEQYF. The chain combines TRBV10-1 with TRBJ2-7; D is uncertain. V shed 2 bases and J shed 10 bases, with 15 bases lying between them. This CDR3 comprises 13 residues. Per germline, CDR1 WNHNN and CDR2 SYGVQD (reference sequence).

The J gene is TRBJ2-5, the V gene TRBV6-4, with 11 nucleotides matching TRBD1. This CDR3 spans 16 amino acids. V lost 5 bases, J lost 2 bases, and 7 bases stayed unmatched. CDR1 MRHNA and CDR2 SNTAGT come from the germline V gene. This CDR3 reads CASSPSGTGGQETQYF. CDR3 DNA: TGTGCCAGCAGTCCCTCCGGGACAGGGGGACAAGAGACCCAGTACTTC.

This sequence joins TRBV14 and TRBJ2-3; TRBD2 aligns across 9 bases. J lost 10 bases, V lost 4 bases, and 9 bases had no gene match. There are 14 residues in the CDR3. Germline CDR1 reads SGHDN; CDR2 reads FVKESK. The CDR3 sequence: CASSRRLAGTAQYF. The CDR3 DNA reads as TGTGCCAGCAGCCGACGGCTAGCGGGAACAGCGCAGTATTTT.

The chain carries TRBV3-1 (or the pseudogene TRBV3-2) and TRBJ2-7; 8 nucleotides agree with TRBD1. From germline, CDR1 is LGHDT and CDR2 YNNKEL (reference sequence). Trimming at V came to 6 bases and at J to 3 bases, leaving 7 bases not matched to a gene. This CDR3 region has 14 residues. The CDR3, as DNA: TGTGCCAGCAGATCCGGACAGGGTGTCTACGAGCAGTACTTC. Amino acids: CASRSGQGVYEQYF.

The chain carries TRBV27 and TRBJ2-5; 9 bases are shared with TRBD2. Unmatched junction bases numbered 6, after V lost 0 bases and J lost 4 bases. Looked up from germline, CDR1 is MNHEY and CDR2 is SMNVEV (reference sequence). This CDR3 spans 16 amino acids. The DNA of the CDR3 is TGTGCCAGCAGTTTATCGATCGCGGGAGGGGGAGAGACCCAGTACTTC. Translating it yields CASSLSIAGGGETQYF.

This chain connects TRBV5-4 to TRBJ2-2; D unresolved. The CDR3 is 17 residues long. Germline values: CDR1 SGHNT, CDR2 YYREEE (reference sequence). V was shortened by 4 bases and J by 4 bases, with 20 bases between the two germline ends. The CDR3 loop reads CASSPGATLGGTGELFF. For the CDR3, the DNA is TGTGCCAGCAGCCCCGGAGCGACGCTCGGCGGCACCGGGGAGCTGTTTTTT.

This rearrangement joins TRBV6-5 to TRBJ1-1; D uncertain. The CDR3 totals 11 residues. The germline gives CDR1 MNHEY, CDR2 SVGAGI. The V end was cut by 7 bases, the J end by 6 bases, with 9 bases between. The CDR3 bases are TGTGCCAGCACCCAGGCCCCTGAAGCTTTCTTT. It translates to CASTQAPEAFF.

V usage is TRBV4-3 and J usage is TRBJ2-3; weak D call: TRBD2 (7 bases). The CDR3 is made up of 18 amino acids. The V end was cut by 0 bases, the J end by 2 bases, with 18 bases between. Germline assignment: CDR1 LGHNA and CDR2 YSLEER. The chain's CDR3 is CASSQEGGAGPSTDTQYF. DNA of the CDR3: TGCGCCAGCAGCCAAGAGGGGGGGGCGGGACCCTCCACAGATACGCAGTATTTT.

V and J are TRBV19 and TRBJ1-2, with 10 bases aligning to TRBD1. The ends lost 5 bases at V and 5 bases at J; junction bases unmatched: 11. The CDR3 sequence is 16 residues long. Germline V CDR1 and CDR2: LNHDA, SQIVND (reference sequence). DNA for the CDR3: TGTGCCAGTAGTCGGGACAGGGGATCGGGACCTTATGGCTACACCTTC. Translating it yields CASSRDRGSGPYGYTF.

This clone was counted only a few times. The chain combines TRBV5-4 with TRBJ2-6; D perhaps matches TRBD2 (6 bases). V was trimmed by 4 bases and J by 0 bases, leaving 14 bases between them. The CDR3 sequence is 17 residues long. Germline V CDR1 and CDR2: SGHNT, YYREEE (reference sequence). The CDR3 DNA reads as TGTGCCAGCAGCCGAAGGGACTTCGGCTCTGGGGCCAACGTCCTGACTTTC. It encodes CASSRRDFGSGANVLTF.

This clone was counted once. This chain joins TRBV7-2 and TRBJ2-1; 8 nucleotides agree with TRBD2. With V trimmed by 1 base and J by 8 bases, 10 bases remained unmatched. The CDR3 contains 16 residues. Germline V gene lookup returns CDR1 SGHTA and CDR2 FQGNSA. Here the CDR3 reads CASSLDLAGNVDEQFF. In DNA form, the CDR3 reads TGTGCCAGCAGCTTAGATTTAGCGGGAAATGTCGATGAGCAGTTCTTC.

The chain joins TRBV9 to TRBJ2-1, with 7 bases identical to TRBD1. V dropped 1 base and J dropped 0; count of bases not matched to a gene: 4. The CDR3 runs 16 residues. Germline V gene data show CDR1 as SGDLS and CDR2 as YYNGEE. CDR3 coding DNA: TGTGCCAGCAGCGTACGAACAGGGGACTCCTACAATGAGCAGTTCTTC. It encodes CASSVRTGDSYNEQFF.

The J gene is TRBJ2-7, the V gene TRBV3-1 (or the pseudogene TRBV3-2); D is unclear. Deletions cut 3 bases from V and 4 bases from J, with 7 bases between. CDR1 and CDR2 (germline): LGHDT, YNNKEL (reference sequence). The CDR3 covers 12 residues. The CDR3 here is CASSHRAYEQYF. The CDR3 nucleotides are TGTGCCAGCAGCCATCGCGCGTACGAGCAGTACTTC.

The CDR3 sequence: CASSQGGGKLYEQYF. In DNA form, the CDR3 reads TGTGCCAGCAGCCAAGGGGGGGGAAAGTTGTACGAGCAGTACTTC. The rearrangement joins TRBV4-2 to TRBJ2-7; 7 nucleotides align to TRBD2. The length of the CDR3 is 15 residues. The J segment lost 4 bases and the V segment lost 1 base, leaving 7 bases of the junction unmatched. Germline V gene sequence: CDR1 LGHNA, CDR2 YNFKEQ.

The chain joins TRBV27 to TRBJ2-7, with 11 bases identical to TRBD1. Germline CDR1 is MNHEY and CDR2 is SMNVEV (reference sequence). The V gene end was trimmed by 6 bases and the J gene end by 3 bases; junction bases not matched to a gene: 4. The CDR3 loop spans 14 amino acids. The CDR3 loop is CASRPGTGGYEQYF. DNA of the CDR3: TGTGCCAGCAGGCCCGGGACAGGGGGCTACGAGCAGTACTTC.

This clone appeared a single time. The chain couples TRBV7-9 to TRBJ2-7; possible D gene TRBD1, 6 bases. Looked up from germline, CDR1 is SEHNR and CDR2 is FQNEAQ (reference sequence). This CDR3 region has 14 residues. With 3 bases removed from V and 2 bases from J, the gap between germline ends came to 11 bases. CDR3 nucleotides: TGTGCCAGCAGCTTTGGGGGACAAGCCTACGAGCAGTACTTC. Translation gives CASSFGGQAYEQYF.

The CDR3 protein is CASSGRLTRDTQYF. Here the CDR3 DNA reads TGTGCCAGCTCGGGGAGACTAACACGAGATACGCAGTATTTT. The chain recombines TRBV2 with TRBJ2-3; the D gene is possibly TRBD2 (5 bases). The CDR3 has 14 residues. The V end was cut by 8 bases, the J end by 5 bases, with 17 bases between. Germline V CDR1 and CDR2: SNHLY, FYNNEI.

In its sample, this clone was seen a few times. The V call is TRBV11-2, the J call TRBJ2-7; 8 nucleotides match TRBD2. V shed 5 bases and J 4 bases; nucleotides not matched to a gene: 16. The V gene's germline CDR1 is SGHAT and CDR2 FQNNGV. The length of the CDR3 is 17 residues. The CDR3 region is CASSPSGRGKRIYEQYF. CDR3 DNA: TGTGCCAGCAGCCCTAGCGGGCGAGGAAAGAGGATTTACGAGCAGTACTTC.

This chain connects TRBV6-5 to TRBJ1-4; D remains unclear. V lost 6 bases, J lost 7 bases, and 6 bases lay in between. CDR1 MNHEY and CDR2 SVGAGI come from the germline V gene. The CDR3 is 11 amino acids. The CDR3: CASRTGEKLFF. For the CDR3, the DNA is TGTGCCAGCAGGACTGGTGAAAAACTGTTTTTT.

CDR3 loop: CAWQGTGGTQPQHF. The CDR3 DNA reads TGTGCCTGGCAAGGGACAGGGGGTACTCAGCCCCAGCATTTT. J is TRBJ1-5 and V is TRBV30, with 11 bases that match TRBD1. CDR1 is GTSNPN and CDR2 is SVGIG in the germline V gene (reference sequence). There are 14 residues in the CDR3. The J segment lost 6 bases and the V segment lost 5 bases, leaving 6 bases of the junction unmatched.

This sequence joins TRBV7-2 and TRBJ1-5; D is perhaps TRBD1 (5 bases). Germline V lookup: CDR1 SGHTA, CDR2 FQGNSA. The CDR3 sequence is 15 residues long. Trimming stripped 1 base from V and 5 bases from J, with 12 bases between. The CDR3 DNA is TGTGCCAGCAGCTTAGGAACGGTAGGGGATCAGCCCCAGCATTTT. This translates into CASSLGTVGDQPQHF.

The rearrangement links TRBV9 to TRBJ2-7; 9 positions agree with TRBD1. V lost 3 bases to trimming and J lost 0 bases; unmatched junction nucleotides: 1. This CDR3 contains 14 residues. The germline CDR1 and CDR2 sequences are SGDLS and YYNGEE. DNA of the CDR3: TGTGCCAGCAGCGCACAGGGGGCCTCCTACGAGCAGTACTTC. Its translation is CASSAQGASYEQYF.

The chain is built from TRBV4-1 and TRBJ2-2; 7 bases align to TRBD2. After removal of 4 bases from V and 3 bases from J, the junction contained 11 bases not matched to a gene. The length of the CDR3 is 17 residues. From germline, CDR1 is MGHRA and CDR2 YSYEKL. CDR3 sequence: CASSRRGRGSDTGELFF. The CDR3 DNA follows: TGCGCCAGCAGCCGGCGGGGGAGAGGGTCTGACACCGGGGAGCTGTTTTTT.

The V and J genes are TRBV19 and TRBJ1-1, with TRBD1 as a possible D gene (5 bases). The length of the CDR3 is 15 residues. The germline V gene has CDR1 LNHDA and CDR2 SQIVND (reference sequence). V shed 5 bases and J shed 0 bases, with 13 bases lying between them. DNA of the CDR3: TGTGCCAGTAGTTTGACAGCGACCTTGAACACTGAAGCTTTCTTT. Protein sequence: CASSLTATLNTEAFF.

V gene TRBV6-5 combines with J gene TRBJ2-7; maybe TRBD2 (6 bases). This CDR3 has 16 amino acids. Trimming shortened V by 0 bases and J by 4 bases, and 16 bases separated the two germline ends. Per germline, CDR1 MNHEY and CDR2 SVGAGI. CDR3 protein: CASSYSTSSERYEQYF. As DNA, the CDR3 is TGTGCCAGCAGTTACTCGACTTCTAGCGAGAGGTACGAGCAGTACTTC.

This chain uses TRBV3-1 (or the pseudogene TRBV3-2) with TRBJ2-3; 8 bases are a match to TRBD2. Trimming at V came to 5 bases and at J to 2 bases, leaving 15 bases not matched to a gene. The CDR3 is made up of 18 amino acids. Germline-derived CDR1 and CDR2 are LGHDT and YNNKEL (reference sequence). CDR3 nucleotide sequence: TGTGCCAGCAGCAGAACTCCCAGTGCGGGAGGAGTCACAGATACGCAGTATTTT. Protein sequence: CASSRTPSAGGVTDTQYF.